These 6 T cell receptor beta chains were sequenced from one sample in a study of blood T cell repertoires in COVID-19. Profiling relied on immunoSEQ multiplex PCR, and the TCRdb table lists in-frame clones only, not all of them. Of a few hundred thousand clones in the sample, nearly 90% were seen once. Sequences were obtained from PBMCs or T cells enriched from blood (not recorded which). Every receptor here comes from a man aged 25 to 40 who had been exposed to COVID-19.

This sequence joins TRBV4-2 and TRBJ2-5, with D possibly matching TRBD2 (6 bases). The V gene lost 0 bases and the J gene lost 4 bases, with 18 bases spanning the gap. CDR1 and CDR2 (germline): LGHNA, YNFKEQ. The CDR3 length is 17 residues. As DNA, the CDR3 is TGTGCCAGCAGCCAAGATCTAACGGGGGAGTCACTAGAGACCCAGTACTTC. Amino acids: CASSQDLTGESLETQYF.

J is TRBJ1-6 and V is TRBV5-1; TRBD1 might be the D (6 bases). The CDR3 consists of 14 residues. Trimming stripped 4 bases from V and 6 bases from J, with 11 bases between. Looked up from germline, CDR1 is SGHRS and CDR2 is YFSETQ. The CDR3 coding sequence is TGCGCCAGCAGCCCTGGACAGAGTAATTCACCCCTCCACTTT. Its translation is CASSPGQSNSPLHF.

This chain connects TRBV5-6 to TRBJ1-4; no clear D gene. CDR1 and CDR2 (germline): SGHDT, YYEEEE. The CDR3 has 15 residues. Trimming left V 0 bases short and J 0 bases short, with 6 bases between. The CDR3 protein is CASSLGQTTNEKLFF. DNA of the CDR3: TGTGCCAGCAGCTTGGGGCAGACAACTAATGAAAAACTGTTTTTT.

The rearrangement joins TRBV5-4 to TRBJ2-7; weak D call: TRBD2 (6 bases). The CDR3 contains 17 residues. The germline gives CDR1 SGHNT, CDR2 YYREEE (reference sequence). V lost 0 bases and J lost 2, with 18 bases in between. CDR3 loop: CASSLGQLARTPYEQYF. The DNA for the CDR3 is TGTGCCAGCAGCTTGGGCCAGCTAGCGCGGACCCCCTACGAGCAGTACTTC.

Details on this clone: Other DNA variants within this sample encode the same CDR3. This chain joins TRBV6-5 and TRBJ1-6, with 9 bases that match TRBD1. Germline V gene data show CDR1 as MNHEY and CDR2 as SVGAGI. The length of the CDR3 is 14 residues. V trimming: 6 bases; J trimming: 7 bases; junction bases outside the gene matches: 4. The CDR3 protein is CASSPGQGNSPLHF. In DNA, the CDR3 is TGTGCCAGCAGCCCGGGACAGGGAAATTCACCCCTCCACTTT.

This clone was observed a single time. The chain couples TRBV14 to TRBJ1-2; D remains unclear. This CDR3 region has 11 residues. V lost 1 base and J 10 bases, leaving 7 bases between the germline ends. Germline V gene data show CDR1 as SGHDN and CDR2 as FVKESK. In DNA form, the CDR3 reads TGTGCCAGCAGCCAAGGCACAGACTACACCTTC. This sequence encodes CASSQGTDYTF.